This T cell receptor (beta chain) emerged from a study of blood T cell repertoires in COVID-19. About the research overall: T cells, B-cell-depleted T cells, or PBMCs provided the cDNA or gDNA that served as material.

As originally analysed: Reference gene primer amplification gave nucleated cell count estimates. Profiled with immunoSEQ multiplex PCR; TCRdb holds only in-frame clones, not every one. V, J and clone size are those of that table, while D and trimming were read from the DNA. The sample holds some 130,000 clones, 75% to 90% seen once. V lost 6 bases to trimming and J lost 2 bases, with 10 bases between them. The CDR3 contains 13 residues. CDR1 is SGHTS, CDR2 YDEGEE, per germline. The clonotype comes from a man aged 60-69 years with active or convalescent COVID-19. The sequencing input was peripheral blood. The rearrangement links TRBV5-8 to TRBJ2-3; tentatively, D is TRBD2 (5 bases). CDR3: CASTARDTDTQYF. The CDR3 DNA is TGTGCCAGCACCGCCCGGGACACAGATACGCAGTATTTT.